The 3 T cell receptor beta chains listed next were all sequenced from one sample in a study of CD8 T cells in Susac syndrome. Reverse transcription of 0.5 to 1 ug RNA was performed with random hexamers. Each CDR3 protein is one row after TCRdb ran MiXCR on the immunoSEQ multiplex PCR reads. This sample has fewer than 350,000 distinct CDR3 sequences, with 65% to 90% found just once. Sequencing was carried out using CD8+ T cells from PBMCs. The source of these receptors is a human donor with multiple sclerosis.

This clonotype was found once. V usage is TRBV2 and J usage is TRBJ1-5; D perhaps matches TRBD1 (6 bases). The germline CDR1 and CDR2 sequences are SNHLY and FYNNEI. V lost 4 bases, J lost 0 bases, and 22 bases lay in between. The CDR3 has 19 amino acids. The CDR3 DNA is TGTGCCAGCAGTGCCCCTTCGGCTCAGGGGTTTTATAGCAATCAGCCCCAGCATTTT. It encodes CASSAPSAQGFYSNQPQHF.

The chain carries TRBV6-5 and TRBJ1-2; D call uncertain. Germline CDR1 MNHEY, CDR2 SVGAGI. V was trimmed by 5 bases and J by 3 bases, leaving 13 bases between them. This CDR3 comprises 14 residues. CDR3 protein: CASSGWTDHYGYTF. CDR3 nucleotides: TGTGCCAGCAGTGGGTGGACGGATCACTATGGCTACACCTTC.

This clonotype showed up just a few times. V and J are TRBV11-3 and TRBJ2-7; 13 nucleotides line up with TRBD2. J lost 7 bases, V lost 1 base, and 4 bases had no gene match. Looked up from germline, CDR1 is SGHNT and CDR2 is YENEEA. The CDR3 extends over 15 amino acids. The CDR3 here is CASSLVGLAGEEQYF. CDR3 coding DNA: TGTGCCAGCAGCTTAGTAGGACTAGCGGGGGAAGAGCAGTACTTC.